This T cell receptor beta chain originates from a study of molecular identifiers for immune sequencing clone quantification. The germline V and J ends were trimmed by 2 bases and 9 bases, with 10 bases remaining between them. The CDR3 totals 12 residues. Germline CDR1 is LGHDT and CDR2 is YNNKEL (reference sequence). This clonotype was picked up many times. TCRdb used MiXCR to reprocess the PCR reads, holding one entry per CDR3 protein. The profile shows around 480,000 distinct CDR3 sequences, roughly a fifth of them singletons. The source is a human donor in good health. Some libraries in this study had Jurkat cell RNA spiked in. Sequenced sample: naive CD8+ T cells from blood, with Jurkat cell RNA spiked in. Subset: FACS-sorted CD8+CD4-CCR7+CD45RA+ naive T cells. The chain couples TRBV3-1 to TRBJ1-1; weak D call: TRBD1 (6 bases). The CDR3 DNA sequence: TGTGCCAGCAGCCAACCGGGACAAAAAGCTTTCTTT. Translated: CASSQPGQKAFF.